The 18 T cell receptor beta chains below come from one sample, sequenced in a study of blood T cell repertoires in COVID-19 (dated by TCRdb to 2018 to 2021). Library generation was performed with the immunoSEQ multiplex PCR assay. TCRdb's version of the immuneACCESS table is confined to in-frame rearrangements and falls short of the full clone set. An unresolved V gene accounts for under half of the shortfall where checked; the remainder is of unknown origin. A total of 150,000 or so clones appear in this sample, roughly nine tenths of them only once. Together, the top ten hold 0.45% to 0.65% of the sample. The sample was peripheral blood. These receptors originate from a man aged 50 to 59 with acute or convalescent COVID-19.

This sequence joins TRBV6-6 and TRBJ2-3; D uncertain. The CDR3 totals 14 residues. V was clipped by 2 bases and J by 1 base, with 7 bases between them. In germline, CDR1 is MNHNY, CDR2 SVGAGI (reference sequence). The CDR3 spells CASSYDEGTDTQYF. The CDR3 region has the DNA TGTGCCAGCAGTTACGATGAGGGCACAGATACGCAGTATTTT.

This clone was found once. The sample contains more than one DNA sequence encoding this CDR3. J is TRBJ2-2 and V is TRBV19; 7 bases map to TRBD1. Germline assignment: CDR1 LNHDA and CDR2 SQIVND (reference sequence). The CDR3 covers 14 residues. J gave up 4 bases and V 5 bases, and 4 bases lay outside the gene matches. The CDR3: CASSLTGVTGELFF. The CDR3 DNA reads TGTGCCAGTAGTCTTACAGGGGTCACCGGGGAGCTGTTTTTT.

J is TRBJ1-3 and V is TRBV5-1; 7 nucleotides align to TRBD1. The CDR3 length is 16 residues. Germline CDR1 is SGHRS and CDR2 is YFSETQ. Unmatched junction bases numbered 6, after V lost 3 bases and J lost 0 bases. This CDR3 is CASSYSDRRSGNTIYF. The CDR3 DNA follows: TGCGCCAGCAGCTACTCGGACAGGCGCTCTGGAAACACCATATATTTT.

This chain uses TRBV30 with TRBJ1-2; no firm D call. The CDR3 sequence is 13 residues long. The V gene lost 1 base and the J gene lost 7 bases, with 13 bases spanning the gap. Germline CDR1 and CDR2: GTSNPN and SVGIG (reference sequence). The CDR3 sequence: CAWSGTSVSGYTF. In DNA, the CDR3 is TGTGCCTGGAGTGGAACATCTGTCTCTGGCTACACCTTC.

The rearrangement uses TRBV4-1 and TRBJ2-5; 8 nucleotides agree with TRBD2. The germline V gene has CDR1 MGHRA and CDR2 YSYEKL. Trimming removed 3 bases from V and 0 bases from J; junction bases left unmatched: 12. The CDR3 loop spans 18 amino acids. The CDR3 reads CASSQVLAGAAYQETQYF. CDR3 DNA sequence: TGCGCCAGCAGCCAGGTGCTAGCGGGCGCTGCGTACCAAGAGACCCAGTACTTC.

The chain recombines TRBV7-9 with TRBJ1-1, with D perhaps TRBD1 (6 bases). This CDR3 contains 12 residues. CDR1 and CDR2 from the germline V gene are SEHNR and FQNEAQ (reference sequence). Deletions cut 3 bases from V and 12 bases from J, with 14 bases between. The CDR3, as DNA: TGTGCCAGCAGCTTCTCCGGACAGAGTACTTTCTTT. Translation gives CASSFSGQSTFF.

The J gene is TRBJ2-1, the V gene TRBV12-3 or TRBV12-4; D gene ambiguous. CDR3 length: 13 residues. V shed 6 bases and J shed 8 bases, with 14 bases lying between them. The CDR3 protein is CASRLSPTHEQFF. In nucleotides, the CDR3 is TGTGCCAGCAGGCTCAGTCCAACCCATGAGCAGTTCTTC.

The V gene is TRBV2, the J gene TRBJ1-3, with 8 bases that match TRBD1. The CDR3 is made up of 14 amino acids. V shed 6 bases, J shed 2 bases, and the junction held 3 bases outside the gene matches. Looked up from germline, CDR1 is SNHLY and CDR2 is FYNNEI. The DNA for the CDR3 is TGTGCCAGCAGCCTGGACAGGGCTGGAAACACCATATATTTT. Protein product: CASSLDRAGNTIYF.

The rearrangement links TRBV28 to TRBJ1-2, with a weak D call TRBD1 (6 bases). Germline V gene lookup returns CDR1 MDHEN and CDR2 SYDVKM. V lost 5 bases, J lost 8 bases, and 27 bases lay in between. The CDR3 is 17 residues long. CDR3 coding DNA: TGTGCCAGCAGTGATGAGGGGGACGCGTACCTCTGGGGCGGCTACACCTTC. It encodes CASSDEGDAYLWGGYTF.

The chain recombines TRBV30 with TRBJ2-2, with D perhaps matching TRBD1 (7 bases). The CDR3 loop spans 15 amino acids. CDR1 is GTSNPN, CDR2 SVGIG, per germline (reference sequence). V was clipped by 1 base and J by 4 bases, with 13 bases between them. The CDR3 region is CAWSARQGLTGELFF. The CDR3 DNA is TGTGCCTGGAGTGCACGACAGGGACTCACCGGGGAGCTGTTTTTT.

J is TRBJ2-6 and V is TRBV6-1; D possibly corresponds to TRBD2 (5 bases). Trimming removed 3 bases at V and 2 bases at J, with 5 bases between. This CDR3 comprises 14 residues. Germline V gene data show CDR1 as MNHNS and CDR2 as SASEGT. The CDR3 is CASSEGAGANVLTF. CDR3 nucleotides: TGTGCCAGCAGTGAGGGAGCTGGGGCCAACGTCCTGACTTTC.

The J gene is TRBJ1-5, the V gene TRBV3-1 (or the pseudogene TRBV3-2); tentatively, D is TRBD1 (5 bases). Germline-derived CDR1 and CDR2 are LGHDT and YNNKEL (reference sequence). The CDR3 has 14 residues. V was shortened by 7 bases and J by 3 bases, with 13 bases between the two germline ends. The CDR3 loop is CASTQLGANQPQHF. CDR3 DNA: TGTGCCAGCACCCAGTTAGGGGCCAATCAGCCCCAGCATTTT.

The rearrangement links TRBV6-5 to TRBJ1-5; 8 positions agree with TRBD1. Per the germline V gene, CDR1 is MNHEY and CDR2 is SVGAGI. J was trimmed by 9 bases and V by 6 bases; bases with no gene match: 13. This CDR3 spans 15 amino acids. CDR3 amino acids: CASSHGTGEGRPQHF. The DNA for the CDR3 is TGTGCCAGCAGCCACGGGACAGGAGAAGGAAGGCCCCAGCATTTT.

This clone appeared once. CDR3 amino acids: CASSVQTADTEAFF. CDR3 nucleotides: TGTGCCAGCAGCGTTCAGACGGCGGACACTGAAGCTTTCTTT. The chain is built from TRBV9 and TRBJ1-1; D call uncertain. The CDR3 totals 14 residues. Germline values: CDR1 SGDLS, CDR2 YYNGEE. V was pared by 2 bases and J by 3 bases, with 11 bases between. The full variable domain, completed using reference TRBV9 and TRBJ1-1, is DSGVTQTPKHLITATGQRVTLRCSPRSGDLSVYWYQQSLDQGLQFLIQYYNGEERAKGNILERFSAQQFPDLHSELNLSSLELGDSALYFCASSVQTADTEAFFGQGTRLTVV.

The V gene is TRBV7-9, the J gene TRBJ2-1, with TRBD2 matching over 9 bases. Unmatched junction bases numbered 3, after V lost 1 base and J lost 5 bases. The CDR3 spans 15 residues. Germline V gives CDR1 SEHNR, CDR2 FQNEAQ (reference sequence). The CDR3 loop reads CASSLVASGDNEQFF. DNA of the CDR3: TGTGCCAGCAGCTTAGTGGCTAGCGGGGACAATGAGCAGTTCTTC.

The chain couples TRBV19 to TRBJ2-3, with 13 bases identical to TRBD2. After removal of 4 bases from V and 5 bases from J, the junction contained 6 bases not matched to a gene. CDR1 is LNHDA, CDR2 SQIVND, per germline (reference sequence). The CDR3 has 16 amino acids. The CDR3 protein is CASSRGLAGVVDTQYF. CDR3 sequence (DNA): TGTGCCAGTAGTAGAGGACTAGCGGGAGTGGTAGATACGCAGTATTTT.

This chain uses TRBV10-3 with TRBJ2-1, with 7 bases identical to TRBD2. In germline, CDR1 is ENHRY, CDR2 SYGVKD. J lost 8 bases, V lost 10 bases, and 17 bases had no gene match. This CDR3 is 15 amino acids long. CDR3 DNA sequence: TGTGCCACCGCTTTTAGCACTAGCGCGTCCGATGAGCAGTTCTTC. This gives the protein CATAFSTSASDEQFF.

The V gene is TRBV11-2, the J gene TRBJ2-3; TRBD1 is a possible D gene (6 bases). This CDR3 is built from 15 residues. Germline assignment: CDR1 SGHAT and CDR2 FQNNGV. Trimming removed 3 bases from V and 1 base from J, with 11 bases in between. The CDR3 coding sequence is TGTGCCAGCAGCTTGTCACAGGGTCGCACAGATACGCAGTATTTT. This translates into CASSLSQGRTDTQYF.